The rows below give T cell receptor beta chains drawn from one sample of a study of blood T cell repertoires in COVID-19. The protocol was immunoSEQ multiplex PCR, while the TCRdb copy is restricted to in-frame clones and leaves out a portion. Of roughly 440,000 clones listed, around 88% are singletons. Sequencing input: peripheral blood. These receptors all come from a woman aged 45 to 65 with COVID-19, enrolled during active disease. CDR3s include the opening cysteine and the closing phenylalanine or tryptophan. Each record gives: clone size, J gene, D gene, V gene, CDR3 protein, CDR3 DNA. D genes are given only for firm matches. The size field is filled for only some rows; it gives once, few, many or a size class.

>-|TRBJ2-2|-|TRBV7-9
CASPGMTGELFF
TGTGCCAGCCCAGGGATGACCGGGGAGCTGTTTTTT
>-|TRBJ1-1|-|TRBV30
CACQQGAATEAFF
TGTGCCTGCCAACAGGGCGCCGCCACTGAAGCTTTCTTT
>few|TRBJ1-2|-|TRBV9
CASSRAGYYGYTF
TGTGCCAGCAGTCGAGCAGGTTACTATGGCTACACCTTC
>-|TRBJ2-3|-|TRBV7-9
CASSSTVDTQYF
TGTGCCAGCAGCTCGACAGTTGATACGCAGTATTTT
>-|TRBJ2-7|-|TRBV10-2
CASASGGAGEQYF
TGCGCCAGCGCTAGTGGGGGGGCTGGCGAGCAGTACTTC
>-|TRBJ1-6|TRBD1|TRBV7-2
CASSFSQGANSPLHF
TGTGCCAGCAGCTTCAGTCAGGGGGCAAATTCACCCCTCCACTTT
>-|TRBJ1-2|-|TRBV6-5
CASSYSRGFDGYTF
TGTGCCAGCAGTTACTCACGAGGGTTCGATGGCTACACCTTC
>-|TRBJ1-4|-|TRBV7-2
CASSFQAESKLFF
TGTGCCAGCAGCTTTCAGGCCGAATCCAAACTGTTTTTT
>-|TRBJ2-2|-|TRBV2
CASSELASGGELFF
TGTGCCAGCAGTGAACTAGCGTCGGGTGGGGAGCTGTTTTTT
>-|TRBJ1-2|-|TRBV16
CASSHTTGLYGYTF
TGTGCCAGCAGCCATACTACAGGCCTATATGGCTACACCTTC
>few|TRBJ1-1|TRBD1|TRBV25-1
CASSAGGVHTEAFF
TGTGCCAGCAGTGCAGGGGGAGTCCACACTGAAGCTTTCTTT
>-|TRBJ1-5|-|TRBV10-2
CASSVSTGSNQPQHF
TGCGCCAGCAGTGTATCAACAGGGAGCAATCAGCCCCAGCATTTT
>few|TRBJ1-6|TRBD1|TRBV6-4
CASSRMTGGHSPLHF
TGTGCCAGCAGCCGAATGACAGGGGGACATTCACCCCTCCACTTT
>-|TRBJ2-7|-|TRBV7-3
CASSKGQPIYEQYF
TGTGCCAGCAGCAAAGGACAGCCGATATACGAGCAGTACTTC
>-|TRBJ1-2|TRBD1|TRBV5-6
CASSPGQGMHGYTF
TGTGCCAGCAGCCCGGGACAGGGAATGCATGGCTACACCTTC
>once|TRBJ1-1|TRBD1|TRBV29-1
CSVERGQDTEAFF
TGCAGCGTTGAAAGGGGACAGGACACTGAAGCTTTCTTT
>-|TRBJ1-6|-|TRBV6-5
CASRQDSKNSPLHF
TGTGCCAGCAGACAAGACAGTAAGAATTCACCCCTCCACTTT
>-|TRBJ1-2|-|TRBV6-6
CASNIQGDGYTF
TGTGCCAGCAATATACAGGGAGATGGCTACACCTTC
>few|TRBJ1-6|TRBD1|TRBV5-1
CASSFGRDRAGGSPLHF
TGCGCCAGCAGCTTTGGACGGGACAGGGCGGGTGGCTCACCCCTCCACTTT
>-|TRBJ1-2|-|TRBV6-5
CASILTQGNYGYTF
TGTGCCAGCATCCTTACCCAGGGCAACTATGGCTACACCTTC
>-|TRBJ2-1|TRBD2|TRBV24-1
CATSESSGGAYEQFF
TGTGCCACCAGTGAGAGTAGCGGGGGGGCCTATGAGCAGTTCTTC
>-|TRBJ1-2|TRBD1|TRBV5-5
CASSLEGAGGAYGYTF
TGTGCCAGCAGCTTGGAGGGGGCAGGGGGAGCTTATGGCTACACCTTC
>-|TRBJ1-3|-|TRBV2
CASQDIQPGNTIYF
TGTGCCAGCCAGGACATTCAGCCTGGAAACACCATATATTTT
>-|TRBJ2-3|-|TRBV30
CAWSARARTDTQYF
TGTGCCTGGAGCGCCCGCGCGCGAACAGATACGCAGTATTTT
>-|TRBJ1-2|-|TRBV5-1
CASSLGGSDGYTF
TGCGCCAGCAGCTTGGGCGGATCGGATGGCTACACCTTC
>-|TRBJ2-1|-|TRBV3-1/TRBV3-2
CASSQGGVHEQFF
TGTGCCAGCAGCCAAGGCGGAGTTCATGAGCAGTTCTTC
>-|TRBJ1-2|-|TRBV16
CASSQSLYNYGYTF
TGTGCCAGCAGCCAATCTCTTTATAACTATGGCTACACCTTC
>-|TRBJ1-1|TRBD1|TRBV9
CASSPGTGSSAFF
TGTGCCAGCAGCCCCGGGACAGGATCTTCAGCTTTCTTT
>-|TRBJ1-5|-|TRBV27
CASSPLPPLGAQPQHF
TGTGCCAGCAGTCCGTTGCCCCCTCTTGGGGCTCAGCCCCAGCATTTT
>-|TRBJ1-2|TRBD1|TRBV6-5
CASSTQGVGNYGYTF
TGTGCCAGCAGCACTCAGGGGGTGGGGAACTATGGCTACACCTTC
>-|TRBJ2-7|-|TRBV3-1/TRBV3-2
CASSPASDMYYEQYF
TGTGCCAGCAGCCCGGCATCCGACATGTACTACGAGCAGTACTTC
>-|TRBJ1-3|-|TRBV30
CAWSVAGGNTIYF
TGTGCCTGGAGTGTAGCGGGTGGAAACACCATATATTTT